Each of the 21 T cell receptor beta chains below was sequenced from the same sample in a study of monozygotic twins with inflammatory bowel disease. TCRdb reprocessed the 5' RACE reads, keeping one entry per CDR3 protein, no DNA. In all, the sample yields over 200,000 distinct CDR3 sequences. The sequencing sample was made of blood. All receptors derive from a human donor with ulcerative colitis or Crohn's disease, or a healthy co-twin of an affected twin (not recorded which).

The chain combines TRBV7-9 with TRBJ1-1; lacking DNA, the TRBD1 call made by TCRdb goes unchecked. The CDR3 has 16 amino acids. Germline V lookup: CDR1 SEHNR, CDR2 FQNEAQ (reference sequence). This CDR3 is CASSLGPGMINTEAFF.

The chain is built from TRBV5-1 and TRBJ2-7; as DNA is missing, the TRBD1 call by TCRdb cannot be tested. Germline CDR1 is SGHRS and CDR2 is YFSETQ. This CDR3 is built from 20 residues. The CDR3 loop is CASSPWGPGQDLRSSYEQYF.

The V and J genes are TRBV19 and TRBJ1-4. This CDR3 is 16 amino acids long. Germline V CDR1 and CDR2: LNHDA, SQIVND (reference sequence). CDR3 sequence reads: CASSPRGISRNEKLFF.

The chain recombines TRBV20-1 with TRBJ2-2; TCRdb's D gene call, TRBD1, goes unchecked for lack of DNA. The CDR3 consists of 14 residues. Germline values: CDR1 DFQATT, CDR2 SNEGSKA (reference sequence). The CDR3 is CSAVGQTNTGELFF.

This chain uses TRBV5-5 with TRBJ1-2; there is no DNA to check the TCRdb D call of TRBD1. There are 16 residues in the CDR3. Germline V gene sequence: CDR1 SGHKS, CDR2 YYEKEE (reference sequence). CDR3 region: CASSLRRQGGGYGYTF.

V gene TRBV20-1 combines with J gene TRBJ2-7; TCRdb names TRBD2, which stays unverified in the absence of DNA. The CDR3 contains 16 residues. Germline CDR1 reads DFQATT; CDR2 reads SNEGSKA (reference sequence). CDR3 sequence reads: CSARGLAGTRSYEQYF.

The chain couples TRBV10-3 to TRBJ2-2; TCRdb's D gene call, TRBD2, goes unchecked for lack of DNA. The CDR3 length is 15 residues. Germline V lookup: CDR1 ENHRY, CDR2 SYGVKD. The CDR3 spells CAISDQALVNGELFF.

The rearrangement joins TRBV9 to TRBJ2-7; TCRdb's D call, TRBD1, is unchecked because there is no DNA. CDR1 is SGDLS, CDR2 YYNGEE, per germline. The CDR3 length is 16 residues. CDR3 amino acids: CASSAFGTGGSYEQYF.

CDR3 loop: CASTLQDHPNTGELFF. V is TRBV7-8 and J is TRBJ2-2; TCRdb selects TRBD1, and the lack of DNA leaves this call unchecked. The CDR3 runs 16 residues. Germline V gene sequence: CDR1 SGHVS, CDR2 FQNEAQ. Full variable domain (rest looked up from reference TRBV7-8 and TRBJ2-2): GAGVSQSPRYKVAKRGQDVALRCDPISGHVSLFWYQQALGQGPEFLTYFQNEAQLDKSGLPSDRFFAERPEGSVSTLKIQRTQQEDSAVYLCASTLQDHPNTGELFFGEGSRLTVL.

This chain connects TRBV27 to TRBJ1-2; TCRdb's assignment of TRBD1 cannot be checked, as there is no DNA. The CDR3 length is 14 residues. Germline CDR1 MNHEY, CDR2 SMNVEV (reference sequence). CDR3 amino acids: CASSLKAGRLGYTF.

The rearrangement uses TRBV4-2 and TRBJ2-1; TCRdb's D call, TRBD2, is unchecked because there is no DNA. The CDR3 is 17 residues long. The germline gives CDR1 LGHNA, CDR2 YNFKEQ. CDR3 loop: CASSAWRLAGDYNEQFF.

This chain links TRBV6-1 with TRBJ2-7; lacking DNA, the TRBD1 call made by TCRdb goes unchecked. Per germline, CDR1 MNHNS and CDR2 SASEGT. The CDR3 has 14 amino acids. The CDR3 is CASSEKTERYEQYF.

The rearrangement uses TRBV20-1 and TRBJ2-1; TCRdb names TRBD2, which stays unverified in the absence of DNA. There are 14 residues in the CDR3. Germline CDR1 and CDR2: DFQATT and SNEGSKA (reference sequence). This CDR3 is CSARVSGVGGEQFF.

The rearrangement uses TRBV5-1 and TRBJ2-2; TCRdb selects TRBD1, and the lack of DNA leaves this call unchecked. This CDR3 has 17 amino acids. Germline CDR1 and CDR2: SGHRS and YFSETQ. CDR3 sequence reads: CASSLEGRGGDTGELFF.

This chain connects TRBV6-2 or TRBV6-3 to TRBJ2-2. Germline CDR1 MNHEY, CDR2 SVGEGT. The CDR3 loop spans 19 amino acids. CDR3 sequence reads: CASTYSAWGNKPTTGELFF.

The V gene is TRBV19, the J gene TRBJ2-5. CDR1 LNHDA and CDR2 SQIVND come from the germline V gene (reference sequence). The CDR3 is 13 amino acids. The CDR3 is CASSDGVQETQYF.

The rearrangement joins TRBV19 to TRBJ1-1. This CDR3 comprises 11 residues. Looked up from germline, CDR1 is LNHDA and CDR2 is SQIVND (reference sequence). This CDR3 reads CASVEDTEAFF.

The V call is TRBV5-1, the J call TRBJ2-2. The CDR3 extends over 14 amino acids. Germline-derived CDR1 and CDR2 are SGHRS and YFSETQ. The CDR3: CASRRLPNTGELFF.

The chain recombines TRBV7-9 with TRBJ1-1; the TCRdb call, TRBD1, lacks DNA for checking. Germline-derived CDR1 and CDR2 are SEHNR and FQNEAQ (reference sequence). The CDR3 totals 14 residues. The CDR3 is CANSSIPLNTEAFF.

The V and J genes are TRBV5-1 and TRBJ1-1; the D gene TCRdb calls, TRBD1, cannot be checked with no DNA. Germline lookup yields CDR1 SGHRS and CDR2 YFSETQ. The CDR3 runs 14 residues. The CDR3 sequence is CASRPGTANTEAFF.

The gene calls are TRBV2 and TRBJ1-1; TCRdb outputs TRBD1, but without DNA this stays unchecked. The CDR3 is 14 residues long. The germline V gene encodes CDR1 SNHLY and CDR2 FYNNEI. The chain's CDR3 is CASTPRSRNTEAFF.